Listed here are 20 T cell receptor beta chains from one sample, sequenced in a study of response to subunit inactivated influenza vaccine. TCRdb redid the calling of the RT-PCR reads with MiXCR, one entry per CDR3 protein. The table records 800,000 to 1,000,000 distinct CDR3 sequences, 21% of them present only once. The sequencing used PBMCs from blood, collected about 5 days after vaccination. All receptors derive from a middle-aged man who received an inactivated influenza vaccine.

The rearrangement joins TRBV5-1 to TRBJ2-2; 8 bases agree with TRBD2. CDR3 size: 15 residues. V lost 3 bases, J lost 3 bases, and 4 bases stayed unmatched. CDR1 and CDR2 from the germline V gene are SGHRS and YFSETQ. The DNA of the CDR3 is TGCGCCAGCAGCTATAGAGCGGGAGACACCGGGGAGCTGTTTTTT. Amino acids: CASSYRAGDTGELFF.

The table lists this clonotype with a few counts. The genes are TRBV6-5 and TRBJ2-2, with TRBD2 matching 8 bases. The trim removed 0 bases at V and 7 bases at J, leaving 10 bases unmatched. The CDR3 is 17 residues long. Germline lookup yields CDR1 MNHEY and CDR2 SVGAGI. CDR3 region: CASSYSSSGASSGELFF. The CDR3 nucleotides read TGTGCCAGCAGTTACTCGAGTAGCGGGGCTTCTAGCGGGGAGCTGTTTTTT.

V is TRBV10-3 and J is TRBJ1-2, with D unclear. Trimming shortened V by 8 bases and J by 5 bases, and 12 bases separated the two germline ends. This CDR3 contains 12 residues. Germline CDR1 ENHRY, CDR2 SYGVKD. The CDR3 loop reads CAIYWIPYGYTF. CDR3 coding DNA: TGTGCCATCTATTGGATACCGTATGGCTACACCTTC.

The chain links TRBV2 to TRBJ2-7; the D gene is possibly TRBD1 (5 bases). Trimming removed 1 base at V and 1 base at J, with 11 bases between. The CDR3 spans 15 residues. Germline CDR1 SNHLY, CDR2 FYNNEI. In DNA, the CDR3 is TGTGCCAGCAGTGAAGAACAGGAGCCTTCCTACGAGCAGTACTTC. Encoded protein: CASSEEQEPSYEQYF.

J is TRBJ2-3 and V is TRBV7-6, with TRBD2 matching 11 bases. The germline V gene has CDR1 SGHVS and CDR2 FNYEAQ. The CDR3 spans 16 residues. The junction had 4 bases not matched to a gene; V was cut back by 0 bases and J by 5 bases. CDR3 in DNA: TGTGCCAGCAGCTTAGCTAGCGGGAGGGCAGGAGATACGCAGTATTTT. Amino acids: CASSLASGRAGDTQYF.

This clonotype was counted only a few times. The gene calls are TRBV9 and TRBJ2-3; tentatively, D is TRBD1 (6 bases). The CDR3 has 15 residues. With 2 bases removed from V and 0 bases from J, the gap between germline ends came to 10 bases. Germline-derived CDR1 and CDR2 are SGDLS and YYNGEE. The CDR3 DNA is TGTGCCAGCAGCGTGGGGACACCCAGCACAGATACGCAGTATTTT. Protein product: CASSVGTPSTDTQYF.

The chain is built from TRBV20-1 and TRBJ2-7, with 10 positions matching TRBD2. In germline, CDR1 is DFQATT, CDR2 SNEGSKA (reference sequence). The junction had 6 bases not matched to a gene; V was cut back by 4 bases and J by 0 bases. The CDR3 loop spans 15 amino acids. The CDR3 sequence is CSAMLAGVLSYEQYF. In nucleotides, the CDR3 is TGCAGTGCTATGCTAGCGGGGGTCCTCTCCTACGAGCAGTACTTC.

In its sample, this clonotype was seen a few times. V and J are TRBV28 and TRBJ2-2; 7 bases map to TRBD1. Trimming cost V 6 bases and J 1 base; bases outside gene matches: 5. Per germline, CDR1 MDHEN and CDR2 SYDVKM. The CDR3 has 15 residues. CDR3 in amino acids: CASRLNRGNTGELFF. The CDR3 DNA reads as TGTGCCAGCAGGCTAAACAGGGGGAACACCGGGGAGCTGTTTTTT.

This clonotype was detected only a few times. The chain recombines TRBV29-1 with TRBJ2-1, with D uncertain. The germline V gene has CDR1 SQVTM and CDR2 ANQGSEA. The V end lost 3 bases, the J end lost 6 bases, and 9 bases lay between the germline ends. This CDR3 is built from 12 residues. The CDR3 DNA is TGCAGCGTTGACCGGACCACCAATGAGCAGTTCTTC. Amino acid sequence: CSVDRTTNEQFF.

This clonotype was counted between two and nine times. V gene TRBV6-2 or TRBV6-3 combines with J gene TRBJ1-6; the D gene is possibly TRBD1 (5 bases). Trimming removed 2 bases from V and 6 bases from J, with 8 bases in between. In germline, CDR1 is MNHEY, CDR2 SVGEGT. This CDR3 contains 14 residues. The CDR3 reads CASSYRGGNSPLHF. DNA for the CDR3: TGTGCCAGCAGTTACCGGGGGGGTAATTCACCCCTCCACTTT.

The rearrangement uses TRBV29-1 and TRBJ2-1; D not certain. Germline V lookup: CDR1 SQVTM, CDR2 ANQGSEA. V was trimmed by 5 bases and J by 7 bases, leaving 9 bases between them. This CDR3 has 11 residues. The CDR3 DNA reads TGCAGCGTTCAAAGGGTTAATGAGCAGTTCTTC. Translation gives CSVQRVNEQFF.

The chain couples TRBV5-1 to TRBJ2-7, with D unresolved. This CDR3 has 15 residues. Germline CDR1 and CDR2: SGHRS and YFSETQ. Trimming took off 0 bases at V and 4 bases at J, with 14 bases between the two ends. CDR3 sequence reads: CASSLARVGNYEQYF. For the CDR3, the DNA is TGCGCCAGCAGCTTGGCTCGGGTGGGCAATTACGAGCAGTACTTC. Filled out from reference TRBV5-1 and TRBJ2-7, the complete variable domain reads KAGVTQTPRYLIKTRGQQVTLSCSPISGHRSVSWYQQTPGQGLQFLFEYFSETQRNKGNFPGRFSGRQFSNSRSEMNVSTLELGDSALYLCASSLARVGNYEQYFGPGTRLTVT.

In its sample, this clonotype was seen many times. The chain combines TRBV6-1 with TRBJ1-2; 8 nucleotides match TRBD1. The CDR3 spans 13 residues. Trimming cost V 4 bases and J 12 bases; bases outside gene matches: 10. The germline gives CDR1 MNHNS, CDR2 SASEGT. This CDR3 reads CASSAEDRVVNTF. The CDR3 DNA follows: TGTGCCAGCAGTGCCGAGGACAGGGTGGTTAACACCTTC.

This clonotype was found a few times. The chain joins TRBV27 to TRBJ2-5; TRBD2 matches at 10 bases. Germline V gene lookup returns CDR1 MNHEY and CDR2 SMNVEV (reference sequence). J lost 5 bases, V lost 4 bases, and 4 bases had no gene match. This CDR3 has 14 amino acids. CDR3 protein: CASSWTSGGETQYF. CDR3 bases: TGTGCCAGCAGTTGGACTAGCGGCGGGGAGACCCAGTACTTC.

This clonotype was detected ten times or more. The gene calls are TRBV6-5 and TRBJ1-4, with TRBD1 identical over 8 bases. This CDR3 region has 12 residues. Germline CDR1 and CDR2: MNHEY and SVGAGI. The J segment lost 6 bases and the V segment lost 6 bases, leaving 0 bases of the junction unmatched. CDR3 DNA: TGTGCCAGCAGGACAGGGGATGAAAAACTGTTTTTT. Its protein is CASRTGDEKLFF.

V is TRBV4-3 and J is TRBJ2-2; D unresolved. CDR1 and CDR2 from the germline V gene are LGHNA and YSLEER. CDR3 length equals 17 residues. V was pared by 4 bases and J by 2 bases, with 17 bases between. The CDR3 region is CASSLLPVGGNTGELFF. DNA of the CDR3: TGCGCCAGCAGCCTCCTCCCCGTGGGTGGTAACACCGGGGAGCTGTTTTTT.

This clonotype has just a few counts. The V gene is TRBV20-1, the J gene TRBJ1-1; a possible D gene is TRBD1 (5 bases). V was clipped by 1 base and J by 4 bases, with 7 bases between them. The CDR3 length is 12 residues. Per germline, CDR1 DFQATT and CDR2 SNEGSKA (reference sequence). The CDR3 protein is CSARVRGTEAFF. Here the CDR3 DNA reads TGCAGTGCTAGAGTAAGGGGCACTGAAGCTTTCTTT.

The chain couples TRBV5-1 to TRBJ2-3; TRBD2 agrees at 14 bases. With 4 bases clipped from V and 2 bases from J, the junction kept 3 bases outside the gene matches. Germline values: CDR1 SGHRS, CDR2 YFSETQ. This CDR3 is built from 16 residues. The chain's CDR3 is CASSTTSGRDTDTQYF. The DNA for the CDR3 is TGCGCCAGCAGCACGACTAGCGGGAGGGACACAGATACGCAGTATTTT.

The chain uses TRBV24-1 and TRBJ2-5; 7 bases agree with TRBD2. Germline CDR1 and CDR2: KGHDR and SFDVKD. V lost 2 bases to trimming and J lost 0 bases; unmatched junction nucleotides: 17. The CDR3 spans 20 residues. CDR3 amino acids: CATSDSSLAESDWYQETQYF. The CDR3 bases are TGTGCCACCAGTGATTCGTCGCTAGCGGAGTCGGACTGGTACCAAGAGACCCAGTACTTC.

The gene calls are TRBV27 and TRBJ2-7; 8 nucleotides agree with TRBD2. V trimming: 8 bases; J trimming: 0 bases; junction bases outside the gene matches: 6. Germline V gene lookup returns CDR1 MNHEY and CDR2 SMNVEV (reference sequence). The CDR3 length is 14 residues. CDR3 DNA sequence: TGTGCCAGCGGAACTAGCGGACACTCCTACGAGCAGTACTTC. This translates into CASGTSGHSYEQYF.